This T cell receptor beta chain was sequenced for a study of shared clonotypes between healthy human individuals. Findings and caveats of the study: The genetic and exposure-history diversity represented was limited by few donors.

Notes on this clone: Antigen: not known.

It was across several immunoSEQ plates that each subset's genomic DNA was evenly split. Sequencing of unsorted PBMC DNA was carried out using ten immunoSEQ deep assay plates. The table came from immunoSEQ multiplex PCR; TCRdb's copy has only in-frame clones and leaves some out. Of about 490,000 clones listed, around 80% are singletons. V lost 1 base, J lost 1 base, and 7 bases lay in between. This CDR3 comprises 14 residues. Germline V gene sequence: CDR1 SNHLY, CDR2 FYNNEI. V is TRBV2 and J is TRBJ1-1; D gene ambiguous. Sequencing input: PBMCs. The receptor's source is a woman between 35 and 50 years old in good health. Some clones in this sample may be carry-over from other donors' samples. The DNA for the CDR3 is TGTGCCAGCAGTGAAGAGGAGGGGAACACTGAAGCTTTCTTT. This gives the protein CASSEEEGNTEAFF.